Following are 32 T cell receptor beta chains from one sample sequenced in a study of cytomegalovirus exposure and HLA in healthy donors. Vbeta (60) and Jbeta (13) primers were used in the PCR. The table came from immunoSEQ multiplex PCR; TCRdb's copy has only in-frame clones and leaves some out. The repertoire holds 80,000 to 95,000 clones, with about 68% as singletons. The sample taken for sequencing was PBMCs. The receptors derive from a human donor in good health.

This clone is labeled medium-sized. The chain carries TRBV29-1 and TRBJ2-1; 8 bases match TRBD1. The V gene's germline CDR1 is SQVTM and CDR2 ANQGSEA. The CDR3 length is 13 residues. CDR3 sequence reads: CAKPTGDHNEQFF. CDR3 nucleotides: TGCGCCAAACCGACAGGGGACCACAATGAGCAGTTCTTC.

The chain uses TRBV7-9 and TRBJ1-2; no clear D gene. The ends were cut back, 4 bases at V and 2 bases at J, with 8 bases in the middle. CDR1 and CDR2 from the germline V gene are SEHNR and FQNEAQ (reference sequence). This CDR3 is 13 amino acids long. CDR3 amino acids: CASSSAVNYGYTF. CDR3 DNA: TGTGCCAGCAGCTCCGCGGTAAACTATGGCTACACCTTC.

This clone was observed a few times. This sequence joins TRBV5-1 and TRBJ2-1; 12 bases align to TRBD2. Germline V gene data show CDR1 as SGHRS and CDR2 as YFSETQ. There are 14 residues in the CDR3. J lost 7 bases, V lost 6 bases, and 5 bases had no gene match. CDR3 residues: CASKGLAGRNEQFF. In nucleotides, the CDR3 is TGCGCCAGCAAAGGACTAGCGGGGAGAAATGAGCAGTTCTTC. Together with reference TRBV5-1 and TRBJ2-1, the CDR3 gives the full variable domain: KAGVTQTPRYLIKTRGQQVTLSCSPISGHRSVSWYQQTPGQGLQFLFEYFSETQRNKGNFPGRFSGRQFSNSRSEMNVSTLELGDSALYLCASKGLAGRNEQFFGPGTRLTVL.

The table lists this clone with a few counts. The V gene is TRBV19, the J gene TRBJ1-5; tentative D call: TRBD1 (5 bases). Germline loops: CDR1 LNHDA, CDR2 SQIVND (reference sequence). V was trimmed by 5 bases and J by 5 bases, leaving 10 bases between them. The CDR3 length is 13 residues. CDR3 region: CASSPGGDQPQHF. CDR3 in DNA: TGTGCCAGTAGTCCGGGGGGGGATCAGCCCCAGCATTTT.

The J gene is TRBJ2-3, the V gene TRBV6-5; 7 nucleotides agree with TRBD1. The CDR3 covers 15 residues. Germline V gives CDR1 MNHEY, CDR2 SVGAGI. Trimming removed 4 bases from V and 3 bases from J; junction bases left unmatched: 7. The CDR3 nucleotides are TGTGCCAGCAGTTCCCTACAGGGGTTGACAGATACGCAGTATTTT. Amino acid sequence: CASSSLQGLTDTQYF.

The table lists this clone with a few counts. The CDR3 nucleotides are TGTGCCAGCAGCCAAACTACAGGGAGTGAGACCCAGTACTTC. Amino acids: CASSQTTGSETQYF. V is TRBV11-1 and J is TRBJ2-5; a possible D gene is TRBD1 (6 bases). Germline assignment: CDR1 SGHAT and CDR2 FQDESV (reference sequence). Trimming took 5 bases from V and 5 from J, leaving 15 bases between them. This CDR3 has 14 residues.

This clone turned up a few times. The J gene is TRBJ2-2, the V gene TRBV20-1, with D uncertain. Germline assignment: CDR1 DFQATT and CDR2 SNEGSKA (reference sequence). V was shortened by 6 bases and J by 8 bases, with 10 bases between the two germline ends. This CDR3 comprises 11 residues. CDR3 sequence reads: CSANSRGELFF. Here the CDR3 DNA reads TGCAGTGCAAATTCTAGGGGGGAGCTGTTTTTT.

This chain connects TRBV9 to TRBJ2-5, with D possibly TRBD2 on 7 matching bases. Between the trimmed V and J ends, which lost 4 bases and 2 bases, there was a span of 18 bases. Per germline, CDR1 SGDLS and CDR2 YYNGEE. This CDR3 has 16 residues. CDR3 sequence reads: CASSPRGGGPQETQYF. In DNA form, the CDR3 reads TGTGCCAGCAGCCCCCGAGGGGGGGGCCCACAAGAGACCCAGTACTTC.

The chain links TRBV4-3 to TRBJ1-1, with D unresolved. The germline CDR1 and CDR2 sequences are LGHNA and YSLEER. Between the trimmed V and J ends, which lost 0 bases and 7 bases, there was a span of 15 bases. The CDR3 is 15 residues long. The CDR3 spells CASSQEFHLPSEAFF. The DNA for the CDR3 is TGCGCCAGCAGCCAAGAGTTTCATCTTCCGAGTGAAGCTTTCTTT.

V is TRBV11-3 and J is TRBJ1-6, with 8 bases identical to TRBD1. The V and J ends lost 3 bases and 9 bases, in that order; junction bases with no gene match: 7. The CDR3 spans 15 residues. CDR1 SGHNT and CDR2 YENEEA come from the germline V gene. CDR3 amino acids: CASSFPQGAGSPLHF. CDR3 DNA: TGTGCCAGCAGCTTTCCCCAGGGGGCTGGTTCACCCCTCCACTTT.

The rearrangement uses TRBV7-9 and TRBJ1-2; TRBD1 is a possible D gene (6 bases). Trimming removed 1 base from V and 0 bases from J, with 9 bases in between. The CDR3 is 15 amino acids. Germline-derived CDR1 and CDR2 are SEHNR and FQNEAQ (reference sequence). The CDR3 bases are TGTGCCAGCAGCTTAGGTACAGGGTCTAACTATGGCTACACCTTC. This codes for CASSLGTGSNYGYTF.

In its sample, this clone was seen a few times. This rearrangement joins TRBV19 to TRBJ2-1; D perhaps matches TRBD2 (5 bases). This CDR3 is 15 amino acids long. The V gene lost 3 bases and the J gene lost 0 bases, with 9 bases spanning the gap. CDR1 is LNHDA and CDR2 is SQIVND in the germline V gene (reference sequence). CDR3 sequence (DNA): TGTGCCAGTAGTATGACCGGGAACTCCTACAATGAGCAGTTCTTC. Its protein product is CASSMTGNSYNEQFF.

This chain joins TRBV9 and TRBJ2-1, with D unresolved. Per the germline V gene, CDR1 is SGDLS and CDR2 is YYNGEE. The CDR3 has 13 residues. Trimming took 1 base from V and 4 from J, leaving 6 bases between them. The CDR3 DNA follows: TGTGCCAGCAGCGTAACATCTTACAATGAGCAGTTCTTC. Amino acid sequence: CASSVTSYNEQFF.

In this sample, this clone turned up a few times. The chain couples TRBV30 to TRBJ2-3, with D possibly TRBD2 on 6 matching bases. V lost 2 bases to trimming and J lost 0 bases, with 12 bases between them. The CDR3 extends over 15 amino acids. Germline V gives CDR1 GTSNPN, CDR2 SVGIG (reference sequence). CDR3 bases: TGTGCCTGGAGTCTCTCCGGGACTAGCACAGATACGCAGTATTTT. Translation: CAWSLSGTSTDTQYF.

This clone has just a few counts. The chain is built from TRBV6-6 and TRBJ1-2; D might be TRBD1 (5 bases). Trimming stripped 5 bases from V and 4 bases from J, with 11 bases between. This CDR3 is 13 amino acids long. CDR1 and CDR2 (germline): MNHNY, SVGAGI (reference sequence). This CDR3 is CASSGGAAYGYTF. CDR3 DNA sequence: TGTGCCAGCAGTGGCGGGGCAGCCTATGGCTACACCTTC.

This chain links TRBV21-1 with TRBJ1-2; no check of the table's D call, TRBD1, against the DNA was made. TRBV21-1 is reported as a pseudogene. This CDR3 comprises 13 residues. As DNA, the CDR3 is TGTGCCAGCAGCGTTCAGGGGTTCTATGGCTACACCTTC. The encoded protein is CASSVQGFYGYTF.

The genes are TRBV6-1 and TRBJ1-2, with 8 nucleotides matching TRBD1. CDR3 size: 13 residues. V shed 6 bases, J shed 2 bases, and the junction held 2 bases outside the gene matches. Germline values: CDR1 MNHNS, CDR2 SASEGT. The chain's CDR3 is CASRGQGNYGYTF. CDR3 nucleotides: TGTGCCAGCAGAGGACAGGGCAACTATGGCTACACCTTC.

V gene TRBV9 combines with J gene TRBJ1-5; 8 bases are a match to TRBD1. The junction had 6 bases not matched to a gene; V was cut back by 3 bases and J by 4 bases. CDR1 and CDR2 from the germline V gene are SGDLS and YYNGEE. The CDR3 length is 15 residues. Here the CDR3 reads CASSAAGTGNQPQHF. CDR3 DNA: TGTGCCAGCAGCGCCGCCGGGACAGGAAATCAGCCCCAGCATTTT.

The chain links TRBV5-1 to TRBJ2-6; D unclear. Germline loops: CDR1 SGHRS, CDR2 YFSETQ. V lost 0 bases and J lost 0, with 4 bases in between. The CDR3 is 15 residues long. The CDR3 loop reads CASSLGPSGANVLTF. In DNA, the CDR3 is TGCGCCAGCAGCTTGGGGCCCTCTGGGGCCAACGTCCTGACTTTC. Looking up the rest from reference TRBV5-1 and TRBJ2-6 gives the full variable domain: KAGVTQTPRYLIKTRGQQVTLSCSPISGHRSVSWYQQTPGQGLQFLFEYFSETQRNKGNFPGRFSGRQFSNSRSEMNVSTLELGDSALYLCASSLGPSGANVLTFGAGSRLTVL.

The genes are TRBV4-3 and TRBJ2-2, with D perhaps matching TRBD2 (6 bases). V lost 1 base, J lost 7 bases, and 16 bases lay in between. The CDR3 runs 16 residues. The germline V gene has CDR1 LGHNA and CDR2 YSLEER. CDR3 DNA: TGCGCCAGCAGCCAAGTGTGGAGGGGTGAGGACGGGGAGCTGTTTTTT. Translating it yields CASSQVWRGEDGELFF.

The rearrangement uses TRBV6-1 and TRBJ2-7; 9 bases map to TRBD1. The CDR3 has 15 amino acids. CDR1 is MNHNS, CDR2 SASEGT, per germline. V shed 5 bases and J 6 bases; nucleotides not matched to a gene: 11. Here the CDR3 DNA reads TGTGCCAGCAGTAAGTCGGGACAGGGAAACTCCGAGCAGTACTTC. It codes for CASSKSGQGNSEQYF.

This clone was counted once. The chain carries TRBV7-6 and TRBJ2-5; possibly TRBD1 for D (5 bases). CDR1 and CDR2 from the germline V gene are SGHVS and FNYEAQ. V was pared by 3 bases and J by 5 bases, with 13 bases between. This CDR3 comprises 14 residues. CDR3 in amino acids: CASSLDISVETQYF. CDR3 nucleotide sequence: TGTGCCAGCAGCTTGGACATTAGTGTTGAGACCCAGTACTTC.

The chain combines TRBV9 with TRBJ1-2, with 9 bases lining up with TRBD1. The V segment lost 2 bases and the J segment 4 bases; nucleotides outside the gene matches: 9. CDR3 length: 16 amino acids. Germline V gives CDR1 SGDLS, CDR2 YYNGEE. CDR3 sequence: CASSVSLTGGIYGYTF. The DNA for the CDR3 is TGTGCCAGCAGCGTCTCTTTGACAGGGGGAATCTATGGCTACACCTTC.

The chain carries TRBV6-5 and TRBJ1-3; 8 bases are a match to TRBD1. After removal of 4 bases from V and 5 bases from J, the junction contained 7 bases not matched to a gene. The CDR3 covers 15 residues. Per the germline V gene, CDR1 is MNHEY and CDR2 is SVGAGI. CDR3 in DNA: TGTGCCAGCAGTTTAGACCGGACAGGGCGAAACACCATATATTTT. This sequence encodes CASSLDRTGRNTIYF.

The V and J genes are TRBV9 and TRBJ2-5; 8 nucleotides agree with TRBD2. CDR3 size: 16 residues. CDR1 is SGDLS, CDR2 YYNGEE, per germline. V shed 1 base, J shed 5 bases, and the junction held 10 bases outside the gene matches. The CDR3 reads CASSVFSGGGQETQYF. The DNA of the CDR3 is TGTGCCAGCAGCGTATTCTCGGGGGGGGGCCAGGAGACCCAGTACTTC.

The chain is built from TRBV11-2 and TRBJ1-6; D is possibly TRBD1 (6 bases). The ends were cut back, 4 bases at V and 3 bases at J, with 19 bases in the middle. The CDR3 has 18 residues. Germline CDR1 and CDR2: SGHAT and FQNNGV. Here the CDR3 DNA reads TGTGCCAGCAGCTCGGCAGACAGGCCCATGAGCTATAATTCACCCCTCCACTTT. Its protein product is CASSSADRPMSYNSPLHF.

The chain is built from TRBV7-2 and TRBJ1-1; D perhaps matches TRBD1 (5 bases). The length of the CDR3 is 14 residues. The germline V gene has CDR1 SGHTA and CDR2 FQGNSA. V dropped 1 base and J dropped 1 base, with 7 bases sitting between them. CDR3 nucleotides: TGTGCCAGCAGCTTAGGACAGTGGAACACTGAAGCTTTCTTT. Its translation is CASSLGQWNTEAFF. Full variable domain (remainder filled in from reference TRBV7-2 and TRBJ1-1): GAGVSQSPSNKVTEKGKDVELRCDPISGHTALYWYRQSLGQGLEFLIYFQGNSAPDKSGLPSDRFSAERTGGSVSTLTIQRTQQEDSAVYLCASSLGQWNTEAFFGQGTRLTVV.

V is TRBV7-2 and J is TRBJ1-1, with 10 bases that match TRBD1. Germline loops: CDR1 SGHTA, CDR2 FQGNSA. After removal of 1 base from V and 4 bases from J, the junction contained 3 bases not matched to a gene. The CDR3 is 15 amino acids. In nucleotides, the CDR3 is TGTGCCAGCAGCTTAGGGACAGGGGGTGGCACTGAAGCTTTCTTT. Protein sequence: CASSLGTGGGTEAFF. The variable domain in full, completed from reference TRBV7-2 and TRBJ1-1, reads GAGVSQSPSNKVTEKGKDVELRCDPISGHTALYWYRQSLGQGLEFLIYFQGNSAPDKSGLPSDRFSAERTGGSVSTLTIQRTQQEDSAVYLCASSLGTGGGTEAFFGQGTRLTVV.

The J gene is TRBJ2-5, the V gene TRBV9; tentative D call: TRBD1 (5 bases). Trimming took off 4 bases at V and 1 base at J, with 11 bases between the two ends. The CDR3 sequence is 14 residues long. The germline V gene encodes CDR1 SGDLS and CDR2 YYNGEE. CDR3 bases: TGTGCCAGCAGCCTGACAGAATCCCAAGAGACCCAGTACTTC. Its protein product is CASSLTESQETQYF.

The chain employs TRBV11-3 and TRBJ2-5; TRBD2 agrees at 8 bases. The CDR3 spans 14 residues. Germline CDR1 reads SGHNT; CDR2 reads YENEEA. With 3 bases clipped from V and 5 bases from J, the junction kept 5 bases outside the gene matches. As DNA, the CDR3 is TGTGCCAGCAGCTTGGGCGGACTAGCCGAGACCCAGTACTTC. The encoded protein is CASSLGGLAETQYF.

There are a few counts of this clone. V usage is TRBV4-2 and J usage is TRBJ2-3, with no clear D. The ends were cut back, 0 bases at V and 1 base at J, with 8 bases in the middle. CDR1 is LGHNA, CDR2 YNFKEQ, per germline. The CDR3 runs 15 residues. CDR3 in amino acids: CASSQERVGTDTQYF. CDR3 nucleotide sequence: TGTGCCAGCAGCCAAGAAAGAGTGGGCACAGATACGCAGTATTTT.

This CDR3 is CASSVTHRGTDTQYF. DNA of the CDR3: TGTGCCAGCAGCGTTACCCACCGCGGGACAGATACGCAGTATTTT. J is TRBJ2-3 and V is TRBV9, with a possible D match to TRBD2 (5 bases). This CDR3 has 15 residues. V was pared by 2 bases and J by 3 bases, with 13 bases between. Germline V gives CDR1 SGDLS, CDR2 YYNGEE.